These 22 T cell receptor beta chains were sequenced from one sample in a study of beta chain features in type 1 diabetes. Their specific antigens are unknown. Notes on the study in general: People with Type 1 diabetes carried modestly yet significantly shorter TCRB CDR3s in all four CD4+ subsets.

Expressed TCRB transcripts were sequenced, since all the RNA that had been isolated was reverse transcribed. The assay was immunoSEQ multiplex PCR, and TCRdb's table has in-frame clones only and misses some. The table includes about 28,000 clones, around three fifths detected once. The sequenced sample was Tregs from blood. The receptors come from a woman younger than 35 with type 1 diabetes.

This chain joins TRBV2 and TRBJ1-2, with a weak D call TRBD1 (6 bases). The CDR3 spans 14 residues. Trimming removed 7 bases at V and 7 bases at J, with 19 bases between. Germline values: CDR1 SNHLY, CDR2 FYNNEI. In DNA, the CDR3 is TGTGCCAGCACCATGGTAGGGGGATCGAGTGGCTACACCTTC. It yields the protein CASTMVGGSSGYTF.

This chain connects TRBV10-1 to TRBJ2-7, with TRBD1 matching 11 bases. This CDR3 spans 14 amino acids. Trimming took 7 bases from V and 2 from J; bases not matched to a gene: 4. Germline CDR1 and CDR2: WNHNN and SYGVQD (reference sequence). CDR3 DNA: TGCGCCAGCACCCCGGGACAGGGGGCCTACGAGCAGTACTTC. Protein: CASTPGQGAYEQYF.

This clone was detected only a few times. This sequence joins TRBV6-1 and TRBJ1-1; D gene ambiguous. The germline V and J ends were trimmed by 1 base and 4 bases, with 10 bases remaining between them. CDR1 is MNHNS and CDR2 is SASEGT in the germline V gene. The CDR3 contains 14 residues. The CDR3 DNA sequence: TGTGCCAGCAGTGAAGGCACCCCGGGCACTGAAGCTTTCTTT. Residues: CASSEGTPGTEAFF.

The gene calls are TRBV7-9 and TRBJ1-4; D is ambiguous. This CDR3 is built from 15 residues. V was trimmed by 0 bases and J by 3 bases, leaving 8 bases between them. Germline CDR1 and CDR2: SEHNR and FQNEAQ (reference sequence). CDR3: CASSLAVLANEKLFF. CDR3 nucleotide sequence: TGTGCCAGCAGCTTAGCCGTACTGGCTAATGAAAAACTGTTTTTT. The full variable domain, rest sourced from reference TRBV7-9 and TRBJ1-4, is DTGVSQNPRHKITKRGQNVTFRCDPISEHNRLYWYRQTLGQGPEFLTYFQNEAQLEKSRLLSDRFSAERPKGSFSTLEIQRTEQGDSAMYLCASSLAVLANEKLFFGSGTQLSVL.

This chain joins TRBV28 and TRBJ1-5; D might be TRBD1 (6 bases). The CDR3 is 16 residues long. The germline V gene has CDR1 MDHEN and CDR2 SYDVKM. V was cut by 2 bases and J by 5 bases, with 16 bases left in between. In DNA, the CDR3 is TGTGCCAGCAGTTTAGGAGCCAGGGGAAATTATCAGCCCCAGCATTTT. Translation gives CASSLGARGNYQPQHF.

The gene calls are TRBV29-1 and TRBJ1-5; 8 bases are shared with TRBD1. Germline CDR1 is SQVTM and CDR2 is ANQGSEA. The V and J ends lost 4 bases and 5 bases, in that order; junction bases with no gene match: 4. This CDR3 has 13 residues. As DNA, the CDR3 is TGCAGCGTTGTTGACAGGGGAGATCAGCCCCAGCATTTT. Amino acids: CSVVDRGDQPQHF.

The chain has TRBV7-8 and TRBJ1-1; D uncertain. From germline, CDR1 is SGHVS and CDR2 FQNEAQ. The CDR3 loop spans 13 amino acids. V lost 1 base to trimming and J lost 7 bases, with 10 bases between them. As DNA, the CDR3 is TGTGCCAGCAGCTTAGGATGGGCAGTTGAAGCTTTCTTT. This sequence encodes CASSLGWAVEAFF. Complete variable domain (other parts from reference TRBV7-8 and TRBJ1-1): GAGVSQSPRYKVAKRGQDVALRCDPISGHVSLFWYQQALGQGPEFLTYFQNEAQLDKSGLPSDRFFAERPEGSVSTLKIQRTQQEDSAVYLCASSLGWAVEAFFGQGTRLTVV.

The chain has TRBV11-2 and TRBJ2-3; 8 bases line up with TRBD2. The CDR3 contains 15 residues. From germline, CDR1 is SGHAT and CDR2 FQNNGV. The V segment lost 3 bases and the J segment 3 bases; nucleotides outside the gene matches: 5. The CDR3: CASSFGTSVTDTQYF. CDR3 DNA: TGTGCCAGCAGCTTCGGGACTAGTGTGACAGATACGCAGTATTTT. The full variable domain, its missing parts supplied by reference TRBV11-2 and TRBJ2-3, is EAGVAQSPRYKIIEKRQSVAFWCNPISGHATLYWYQQILGQGPKLLIQFQNNGVVDDSQLPKDRFSAERLKGVDSTLKIQPAKLEDSAVYLCASSFGTSVTDTQYFGPGTRLTVL.

Only a few counts were recorded for this clone. V is TRBV7-3 and J is TRBJ2-1, with TRBD1 identical over 7 bases. Germline-derived CDR1 and CDR2 are SGHTA and FQGTGA. V gave up 5 bases and J gave up 5 bases; unmatched junction bases: 3. This CDR3 region has 13 residues. DNA for the CDR3: TGTGCCAGCAGCCTGGGACAGCACAATGAGCAGTTCTTC. Its protein is CASSLGQHNEQFF.

This chain uses TRBV6-6 with TRBJ2-1; 8 bases align to TRBD2. V dropped 6 bases and J dropped 4; count of bases not matched to a gene: 8. Germline V gene data show CDR1 as MNHNY and CDR2 as SVGAGI (reference sequence). This CDR3 comprises 15 residues. The DNA for the CDR3 is TGTGCCAGCAGGATGGCACTAGCGGTATACAATGAGCAGTTCTTC. Protein: CASRMALAVYNEQFF.

This sequence joins TRBV5-1 and TRBJ2-2; 7 bases map to TRBD2. The V gene end was trimmed by 0 bases and the J gene end by 0 bases; junction bases not matched to a gene: 2. Germline V gene sequence: CDR1 SGHRS, CDR2 YFSETQ. The CDR3 covers 16 residues. CDR3 protein: CASSLERGANTGELFF. In nucleotides, the CDR3 is TGCGCCAGCAGCTTGGAGCGGGGCGCGAACACCGGGGAGCTGTTTTTT. Combining the CDR3 with reference TRBV5-1 and TRBJ2-2 gives the whole variable domain KAGVTQTPRYLIKTRGQQVTLSCSPISGHRSVSWYQQTPGQGLQFLFEYFSETQRNKGNFPGRFSGRQFSNSRSEMNVSTLELGDSALYLCASSLERGANTGELFFGEGSRLTVL.

This chain connects TRBV25-1 to TRBJ2-1; D is unresolved. CDR3 size: 14 residues. CDR1 is MGHDK and CDR2 is SYGVNS in the germline V gene. V dropped 1 base and J dropped 2 bases, with 6 bases sitting between them. CDR3 sequence: CASSEFVAYNEQFF. The CDR3, as DNA: TGTGCCAGCAGTGAATTCGTAGCCTACAATGAGCAGTTCTTC.

The J gene is TRBJ1-1, the V gene TRBV5-1; 8 positions match TRBD1. The CDR3 loop spans 14 amino acids. Germline V lookup: CDR1 SGHRS, CDR2 YFSETQ. V shed 4 bases and J 5 bases; nucleotides not matched to a gene: 7. The CDR3 loop is CASSPGQAETEAFF. CDR3 nucleotides: TGCGCCAGCAGCCCGGGACAGGCTGAAACTGAAGCTTTCTTT.

The chain recombines TRBV14 with TRBJ2-1; 12 nucleotides align to TRBD2. The CDR3 spans 18 residues. Germline trimming cut 2 bases from V and 4 bases from J; bases unmatched to any gene: 9. Germline V gives CDR1 SGHDN, CDR2 FVKESK. The CDR3 coding sequence is TGTGCCAGCAGCCAATATGCTAGCGGGAGGGCCTCTTACAATGAGCAGTTCTTC. Its translation: CASSQYASGRASYNEQFF.

V gene TRBV6-5 combines with J gene TRBJ2-7; 12 bases match TRBD2. From germline, CDR1 is MNHEY and CDR2 SVGAGI. V lost 3 bases and J lost 9; bases outside the gene matches: 3. The CDR3 runs 13 residues. The CDR3 nucleotides are TGTGCCAGCAGTTATGGGACTAGCGGGTGGCAGTACTTC. Translation gives CASSYGTSGWQYF.

The chain joins TRBV11-2 to TRBJ1-1; 7 nucleotides agree with TRBD1. V was clipped by 5 bases and J by 1 base; unmatched bases: 1. The CDR3 spans 13 residues. Germline V gene lookup returns CDR1 SGHAT and CDR2 FQNNGV. CDR3 nucleotides: TGTGCCAGCAGCGGGGACAGGAACACTGAAGCTTTCTTT. This encodes CASSGDRNTEAFF.

With respect to this clone: The same CDR3 can be traced to other DNA sequences in this sample. The chain uses TRBV30 and TRBJ2-3; 10 bases match TRBD2. Germline assignment: CDR1 GTSNPN and CDR2 SVGIG (reference sequence). V was pared by 0 bases and J by 3 bases, with 9 bases of the junction left unmatched. This CDR3 is built from 17 residues. The chain's CDR3 is CAWSVEGLAGVTDTQYF. CDR3 coding DNA: TGTGCCTGGAGTGTAGAAGGGCTAGCGGGAGTGACAGATACGCAGTATTTT.

The V and J genes are TRBV5-1 and TRBJ2-5; possibly TRBD1 for D (6 bases). The CDR3 extends over 14 amino acids. Germline CDR1 reads SGHRS; CDR2 reads YFSETQ. Trimming took 4 bases from V and 3 from J, leaving 13 bases between them. The CDR3 protein is CASSRIGDKETQYF. The CDR3 DNA is TGCGCCAGCAGCCGGATCGGGGACAAAGAGACCCAGTACTTC.

The chain employs TRBV30 and TRBJ2-7, with D maybe TRBD2 (7 bases). Germline loops: CDR1 GTSNPN, CDR2 SVGIG (reference sequence). CDR3 length equals 19 residues. V was clipped by 2 bases and J by 4 bases, with 30 bases between them. CDR3 amino acids: CAWSMGRGGFSGRAYEQYF. CDR3 coding DNA: TGTGCCTGGAGTATGGGTAGGGGGGGATTTAGCGGCCGAGCTTACGAGCAGTACTTC.

The chain uses TRBV2 and TRBJ2-7; a possible D gene is TRBD1 (6 bases). This CDR3 comprises 11 residues. Germline assignment: CDR1 SNHLY and CDR2 FYNNEI. V was cut by 8 bases and J by 4 bases, with 9 bases left in between. Here the CDR3 reads CASLTGYEQYF. The CDR3 DNA is TGTGCCAGCCTTACAGGGTACGAGCAGTACTTC. Full variable domain (missing parts from reference TRBV2 and TRBJ2-7): EPEVTQTPSHQVTQMGQEVILRCVPISNHLYFYWYRQILGQKVEFLVSFYNNEISEKSEIFDDQFSVERPDGSNFTLKIRSTKLEDSAMYFCASLTGYEQYFGPGTRLTVT.

This chain uses TRBV5-1 with TRBJ2-7, with TRBD2 identical over 8 bases. Looked up from germline, CDR1 is SGHRS and CDR2 is YFSETQ. Trimming removed 2 bases from V and 2 bases from J; junction bases left unmatched: 3. This CDR3 spans 14 amino acids. CDR3 protein: CASSLTSGPYEQYF. CDR3 coding DNA: TGCGCCAGCAGCTTAACTAGCGGACCCTACGAGCAGTACTTC.

The V gene is TRBV7-2, the J gene TRBJ2-1; 15 bases align to TRBD2. The CDR3 length is 17 residues. CDR1 and CDR2 (germline): SGHTA, FQGNSA. V was pared by 3 bases and J by 4 bases, with 4 bases of the junction left unmatched. The CDR3 nucleotides read TGTGCCAGCAGCTTGGTGGGACTAGCGGGAGGATACAATGAGCAGTTCTTC. Protein: CASSLVGLAGGYNEQFF.